These 29 T cell receptor beta chains share one sample of origin, sequenced in a study of T cell responses to AZD1222 COVID-19 vaccine. Assay: immunoSEQ multiplex PCR; the TCRdb copy retains only in-frame clones and omits some. The sample holds some 180,000 clones; roughly 91% are singletons and the top ten take 1%. The starting material was peripheral blood, obtained 28 days after the second dose of the MenACWY control vaccine. These receptors all stem from an adult who received the MenACWY meningococcal vaccine as a control.

This rearrangement joins TRBV3-1 (or the pseudogene TRBV3-2) to TRBJ2-5, with a tentative D call TRBD1 (5 bases). This CDR3 spans 13 amino acids. The germline V and J ends were trimmed by 4 bases and 5 bases, with 11 bases remaining between them. Germline assignment: CDR1 LGHDT and CDR2 YNNKEL (reference sequence). The DNA for the CDR3 is TGTGCCAGCAGCCCCCCAGGGCGGGAGACCCAGTACTTC. Residues: CASSPPGRETQYF.

In DNA form, the CDR3 reads TGTGCCAGCAGCCCGACGGGACATAGCAATCAGCCCCAGCATTTT. It encodes CASSPTGHSNQPQHF. The rearrangement links TRBV2 to TRBJ1-5, with a possible D match to TRBD1 (6 bases). The CDR3 runs 15 residues. Germline values: CDR1 SNHLY, CDR2 FYNNEI. The V end was cut by 6 bases, the J end by 0 bases, with 12 bases between.

The rearrangement uses TRBV6-6 and TRBJ2-7; TRBD1 aligns across 8 bases. V lost 11 bases to trimming and J lost 3 bases; unmatched junction nucleotides: 3. Germline CDR1 MNHNY, CDR2 SVGAGI (reference sequence). This CDR3 contains 11 residues. The CDR3 sequence is CAEDRDYEQYF. The CDR3 nucleotides are TGTGCCGAGGACAGGGACTACGAGCAGTACTTC.

V gene TRBV3-1 (or the pseudogene TRBV3-2) combines with J gene TRBJ2-2; no definite D call. The CDR3 covers 17 residues. CDR1 and CDR2 (germline): LGHDT, YNNKEL (reference sequence). V was cut by 0 bases and J by 2 bases, with 13 bases left in between. DNA for the CDR3: TGTGCCAGCAGCCAAGATAGTTTACAGCTAAACACCGGGGAGCTGTTTTTT. This gives the protein CASSQDSLQLNTGELFF.

This clone was recorded once. The chain recombines TRBV5-1 with TRBJ1-6; the D gene is possibly TRBD1 (6 bases). Trimming took 5 bases from V and 5 from J, leaving 11 bases between them. The CDR3 is 14 residues long. Per germline, CDR1 SGHRS and CDR2 YFSETQ. The CDR3 spells CASRPGQNNSPLHF. The CDR3 DNA reads as TGCGCCAGCAGGCCGGGACAAAATAATTCACCCCTCCACTTT.

V gene TRBV7-9 combines with J gene TRBJ2-2, with D hard to call. CDR1 is SEHNR and CDR2 is FQNEAQ in the germline V gene (reference sequence). The CDR3 is 16 residues long. Trimming took off 1 base at V and 3 bases at J, with 12 bases between the two ends. The CDR3 reads CASSLEPMSDTGELFF. The CDR3 bases are TGTGCCAGCAGCTTAGAACCGATGTCGGACACCGGGGAGCTGTTTTTT.

This clone was observed a handful of times. The rearrangement joins TRBV19 to TRBJ2-1, with D perhaps matching TRBD2 (5 bases). This CDR3 has 16 amino acids. Germline values: CDR1 LNHDA, CDR2 SQIVND (reference sequence). The V end was cut by 5 bases, the J end by 5 bases, with 19 bases between. CDR3 sequence: CASSSSLRAFNNEQFF. CDR3 nucleotide sequence: TGTGCCAGTAGTTCGTCTCTGAGGGCCTTCAACAATGAGCAGTTCTTC.

The chain uses TRBV7-2 and TRBJ1-2, with 9 bases aligning to TRBD1. Germline V gene sequence: CDR1 SGHTA, CDR2 FQGNSA. This CDR3 comprises 13 residues. The ends lost 2 bases at V and 8 bases at J; junction bases unmatched: 3. CDR3 bases: TGTGCCAGCAGCTTATACAGGGGGCTGGGCTACACCTTC. This codes for CASSLYRGLGYTF.

The sample holds one count of this clone. The rearrangement links TRBV7-9 to TRBJ1-1; a weak D match, TRBD1 (5 bases). The CDR3 has 13 residues. The germline V gene has CDR1 SEHNR and CDR2 FQNEAQ (reference sequence). Trimming left V 3 bases short and J 10 bases short, with 15 bases between. The CDR3 bases are TGTGCCAGCAGCTTCTCATCGCGGGGGGTAGCTTTCTTT. This sequence encodes CASSFSSRGVAFF.

The V call is TRBV18, the J call TRBJ2-1; either TRBD1 or TRBD2 may supply D (6 bases each). The CDR3 is 16 residues long. The germline gives CDR1 KGHSH, CDR2 LQKENI. V lost 3 bases to trimming and J lost 0 bases, with 12 bases between them. The CDR3 sequence: CASSPRTGASYNEQFF. The CDR3 region has the DNA TGTGCCAGCTCACCCCGTACGGGGGCCTCCTACAATGAGCAGTTCTTC.

The chain combines TRBV6-1 with TRBJ1-5; D is undetermined. V lost 0 bases, J lost 7 bases, and 10 bases lay in between. The CDR3 is made up of 14 amino acids. Germline CDR1 MNHNS, CDR2 SASEGT. CDR3: CASSEAGMWQPQHF. CDR3 in DNA: TGTGCCAGCAGTGAAGCAGGGATGTGGCAGCCCCAGCATTTT.

The chain carries TRBV18 and TRBJ2-5; the D gene could be TRBD1 or TRBD2 (6 bases each). The CDR3 totals 15 residues. CDR1 and CDR2 from the germline V gene are KGHSH and LQKENI. Trimming removed 2 bases from V and 4 bases from J, with 14 bases in between. The CDR3 region is CASSPSEGGGETQYF. The CDR3 coding sequence is TGTGCCAGCTCACCATCAGAGGGGGGAGGAGAGACCCAGTACTTC. The full variable domain, with the rest looked up from reference TRBV18 and TRBJ2-5, is NAGVMQNPRHLVRRRGQEARLRCSPMKGHSHVYWYRQLPEEGLKFMVYLQKENIIDESGMPKERFSAEFPKEGPSILRIQQVVRGDSAAYFCASSPSEGGGETQYFGPGTRLLVL.

The chain carries TRBV7-9 and TRBJ2-1; a possible D gene is TRBD2 (6 bases). The germline CDR1 and CDR2 sequences are SEHNR and FQNEAQ (reference sequence). The length of the CDR3 is 14 residues. V was cut by 4 bases and J by 8 bases, with 15 bases left in between. The CDR3: CASSSRTKSHEQFF. The CDR3 DNA sequence: TGTGCCAGCAGCTCAAGGACTAAGAGTCATGAGCAGTTCTTC.

V is TRBV2 and J is TRBJ1-6; 9 positions match TRBD1. This CDR3 has 14 residues. Unmatched junction bases numbered 3, after V lost 3 bases and J lost 9 bases. Per germline, CDR1 SNHLY and CDR2 FYNNEI. The CDR3 is CASSEGQGISPLHF. CDR3 sequence (DNA): TGTGCCAGCAGTGAGGGACAGGGAATTTCACCCCTCCACTTT.

The chain recombines TRBV6-5 with TRBJ2-7; 7 positions match TRBD2. The CDR3 covers 14 residues. V was clipped by 5 bases and J by 4 bases; unmatched bases: 8. CDR1 is MNHEY, CDR2 SVGAGI, per germline. Written as DNA, the CDR3 is TGTGCCAGCAGTCAGATCGGGGGGTCGTACGAGCAGTACTTC. Residues: CASSQIGGSYEQYF.

V usage is TRBV3-1 (or the pseudogene TRBV3-2) and J usage is TRBJ1-5, with D unresolved. Germline CDR1 is LGHDT and CDR2 is YNNKEL (reference sequence). The CDR3 runs to 13 residues. Trimming cost V 1 base and J 7 bases, with 8 bases left between them. The CDR3 here is CASSQVGFQPQHF. In DNA form, the CDR3 reads TGTGCCAGCAGCCAAGTAGGGTTCCAGCCCCAGCATTTT.

This clone was seen more than once but under ten times. Written as DNA, the CDR3 is TGTGCCTGGAGCCTACCGTCGGGGAGCTCCTATAATTCACCCCTCCACTTT. It translates to CAWSLPSGSSYNSPLHF. The chain employs TRBV30 and TRBJ1-6; D gene unclear. Trimming shortened V by 3 bases and J by 0 bases, and 15 bases separated the two germline ends. Per the germline V gene, CDR1 is GTSNPN and CDR2 is SVGIG (reference sequence). The length of the CDR3 is 17 residues. The whole variable domain, remainder taken from reference TRBV30 and TRBJ1-6, is SQTIHQWPATLVQPVGSPLSLECTVEGTSNPNLYWYRQAAGRGLQLLFYSVGIGQISSEVPQNLSASRPQDRQFILSSKKLLLSDSGFYLCAWSLPSGSSYNSPLHFGNGTRLTVT.

This clone has just one count. This chain joins TRBV19 and TRBJ2-7, with TRBD1 matching over 8 bases. V dropped 7 bases and J dropped 8; count of bases not matched to a gene: 16. Germline CDR1 LNHDA, CDR2 SQIVND (reference sequence). This CDR3 is built from 15 residues. The CDR3 nucleotides read TGTGCCAGTACCCCCGCCGGGACAGGCGGCTCCCAGCAGTACTTC. This codes for CASTPAGTGGSQQYF. Looking up the rest from reference TRBV19 and TRBJ2-7 gives the full variable domain: DGGITQSPKYLFRKEGQNVTLSCEQNLNHDAMYWYRQDPGQGLRLIYYSQIVNDFQKGDIAEGYSVSREKKESFPLTVTSAQKNPTAFYLCASTPAGTGGSQQYFGPGTRLTVT.

The V gene is TRBV9, the J gene TRBJ1-1, with D unresolved. This CDR3 is built from 13 residues. The V end lost 4 bases, the J end lost 3 bases, and 10 bases lay between the germline ends. Germline V lookup: CDR1 SGDLS, CDR2 YYNGEE. CDR3 nucleotide sequence: TGTGCCAGCAGCCGCGGCCGAGACACTGAAGCTTTCTTT. Translated: CASSRGRDTEAFF.

V gene TRBV28 combines with J gene TRBJ1-4; 9 positions match TRBD1. Per the germline V gene, CDR1 is MDHEN and CDR2 is SYDVKM. The CDR3 is 16 residues long. The junction had 11 bases not matched to a gene; V was cut back by 2 bases and J by 10 bases. The CDR3 sequence: CASSLNLGTGRGKLFF. The CDR3 coding sequence is TGTGCCAGCAGTTTAAATTTGGGGACAGGGAGGGGAAAACTGTTTTTT.

The rearrangement links TRBV6-2 or TRBV6-3 to TRBJ1-5; no definite D call. The germline CDR1 and CDR2 sequences are MNHEY and SVGEGT. CDR3 size: 15 residues. Trimming left V 2 bases short and J 4 bases short, with 12 bases between. CDR3 nucleotides: TGTGCCAGCAGTTACGGGAGGCCACGAAATCAGCCCCAGCATTTT. It yields the protein CASSYGRPRNQPQHF.

This clone has only one observation. J is TRBJ2-7 and V is TRBV7-2; TRBD2 agrees at 8 bases. The CDR3 spans 14 residues. CDR1 and CDR2 from the germline V gene are SGHTA and FQGNSA. Losses at the gene ends were 5 bases for V and 0 bases for J; bases not matched to a gene: 3. The CDR3 nucleotides read TGTGCCAGCAGCCCCGGGGGGGTCTCCTACGAGCAGTACTTC. It encodes CASSPGGVSYEQYF.

CDR3 loop: CSVADGQTNTEAFF. In DNA form, the CDR3 reads TGCAGCGTTGCAGACGGACAGACGAACACTGAAGCTTTCTTT. The rearrangement uses TRBV29-1 and TRBJ1-1; possibly TRBD1 for D (6 bases). Trimming cost V 4 bases and J 1 base, with 13 bases left between them. This CDR3 contains 14 residues. From germline, CDR1 is SQVTM and CDR2 ANQGSEA.

V gene TRBV6-5 combines with J gene TRBJ2-5; maybe TRBD2 (7 bases). The germline V and J ends were trimmed by 4 bases and 5 bases, with 11 bases remaining between them. Germline CDR1 MNHEY, CDR2 SVGAGI. The CDR3 is made up of 13 amino acids. The CDR3 bases are TGTGCCAGCAGTTGGGGGGGGCGGGAGACCCAGTACTTC. Amino acid sequence: CASSWGGRETQYF.

This clone was observed a few times. The V and J genes are TRBV3-1 (or the pseudogene TRBV3-2) and TRBJ1-3, with D possibly matching TRBD1 (5 bases). Trimming left V 4 bases short and J 4 bases short, with 17 bases between. Germline CDR1 and CDR2: LGHDT and YNNKEL (reference sequence). This CDR3 spans 16 amino acids. The chain's CDR3 is CASSPQGVGGGNTIYF. Written as DNA, the CDR3 is TGTGCCAGCAGCCCCCAGGGTGTTGGAGGCGGAAACACCATATATTTT.

V gene TRBV13 combines with J gene TRBJ1-2, with D possibly matching TRBD1 (6 bases). Germline CDR1 is PRHDT and CDR2 is FYEKMQ (reference sequence). Deletions cut 5 bases from V and 4 bases from J, with 23 bases between. The CDR3 loop spans 17 amino acids. The CDR3 DNA reads TGTGCCAGCAGCCCTAATCCGGGACAAAGAAGGTTCTATGGCTACACCTTC. Residues: CASSPNPGQRRFYGYTF.

The rearrangement links TRBV2 to TRBJ2-3, with D possibly being TRBD2 (6 bases). Germline V gene data show CDR1 as SNHLY and CDR2 as FYNNEI. The CDR3 is 14 residues long. V lost 4 bases and J 1 base, leaving 9 bases between the germline ends. As DNA, the CDR3 is TGTGCCAGCAGTGTGACGGGGGGCACAGATACGCAGTATTTT. It codes for CASSVTGGTDTQYF.

The chain combines TRBV7-9 with TRBJ1-1, with 8 bases fitting TRBD1. The CDR3 length is 13 residues. The J segment lost 4 bases and the V segment lost 6 bases, leaving 4 bases of the junction unmatched. Germline-derived CDR1 and CDR2 are SEHNR and FQNEAQ (reference sequence). CDR3 nucleotides: TGTGCCAGCAGTCCAGGGGGCCGCACTGAAGCTTTCTTT. It is translated as CASSPGGRTEAFF.

This chain connects TRBV6-6 to TRBJ1-4, with D possibly matching TRBD1 (5 bases). The CDR3 totals 12 residues. The V gene lost 8 bases and the J gene lost 7 bases, with 11 bases spanning the gap. Germline V gives CDR1 MNHNY, CDR2 SVGAGI (reference sequence). The CDR3 sequence is CASSQGSEKLFF. Written as DNA, the CDR3 is TGTGCCAGCTCCCAGGGTAGTGAAAAACTGTTTTTT.